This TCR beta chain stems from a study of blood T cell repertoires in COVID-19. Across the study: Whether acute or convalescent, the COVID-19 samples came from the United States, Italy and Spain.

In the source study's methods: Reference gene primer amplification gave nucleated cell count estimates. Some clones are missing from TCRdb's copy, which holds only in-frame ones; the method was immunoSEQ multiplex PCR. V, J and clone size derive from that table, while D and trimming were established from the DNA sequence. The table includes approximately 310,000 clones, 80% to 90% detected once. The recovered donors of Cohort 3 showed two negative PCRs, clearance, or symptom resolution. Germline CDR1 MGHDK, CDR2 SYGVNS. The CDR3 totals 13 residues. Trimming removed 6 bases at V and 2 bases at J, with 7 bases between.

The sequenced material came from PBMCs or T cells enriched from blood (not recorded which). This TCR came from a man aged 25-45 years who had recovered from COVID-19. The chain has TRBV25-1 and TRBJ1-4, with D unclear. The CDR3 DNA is TGTGCCAGCAGGGTAGCCACTAATGAAAAACTGTTTTTT. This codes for CASRVATNEKLFF.